This is a list of T cell receptor beta chains from one sample in a study of shared clonotypes between healthy human individuals. The table came from immunoSEQ multiplex PCR; TCRdb's copy has only in-frame clones and leaves some out. Here the sample spans approximately 2.5 million clones, roughly 92% being singletons. The material sequenced was naive CD4+ T cells sorted from blood. These receptors all come from a young man in good health. CDR3s include the opening cysteine and the closing phenylalanine or tryptophan. Each record gives: J gene, CDR3 length, clone size, V gene, CDR3 protein. Not all rows give a size; the values are once, few, many and, for expanded clones, a class.

TRBJ1-6 | 17 | - | TRBV27 | CASTPGGPGSYNSPLHF
TRBJ1-1 | 15 | - | TRBV6-5 | CASSSPGQRNTEAFF
TRBJ1-2 | 16 | - | TRBV28 | CASSFPGTEALYGYTF
TRBJ2-7 | 12 | - | TRBV7-9 | CASSPGLREQYF
TRBJ2-1 | 18 | - | TRBV7-3 | CASSFKGPPLLAHNEQFF
- | 14 | - | TRBV10-3 | CAISDRTASYEQYF
TRBJ2-7 | 13 | - | TRBV19 | CASSIEVTYEQYF
TRBJ1-6 | 14 | - | TRBV7-9 | CASSFRDRVSPLHF
TRBJ1-5 | 13 | - | TRBV2 | CASSVLSNQPQHF
TRBJ2-7 | 13 | - | TRBV6-6 | CASSYSNGGEQYF
TRBJ2-1 | 15 | once | TRBV5-1 | CASSIDSGKVNEQFF
TRBJ1-1 | 13 | - | TRBV28 | CASSPSLNTEAFF
TRBJ2-1 | 16 | - | TRBV6-4 | CASSALEAASYNEQFF
TRBJ1-6 | 13 | - | TRBV5-1 | CASSLRQNSPLHF
TRBJ1-1 | 13 | few | TRBV27 | CASSQQGRTEAFF
TRBJ2-7 | 19 | - | TRBV7-9 | CASSSPRGYKNEYSYEQYF